Following are 32 T cell receptor beta chains from one sample sequenced in a study of T cell repertoires in cytomegalovirus infection. MiXCR, applied by TCRdb to the reads, yields one record per CDR3 protein. The sample has approximately 630,000 distinct CDR3 sequences; 20% to 30% are singletons. The sequencing sample was made of CD8+ T cells from PBMCs. These TCRs come from a human donor in good health (CMV status not recorded). Some clones in this sample may be carry-over from other donors' samples.

In this sample, this clonotype turned up a few times. The CDR3: CSARDGTSGNNEQFF. Written as DNA, the CDR3 is TGCAGTGCTAGAGACGGGACTAGCGGCAACAATGAGCAGTTCTTC. The V gene is TRBV20-1, the J gene TRBJ2-1, with 11 positions matching TRBD2. The CDR3 extends over 15 amino acids. The germline CDR1 and CDR2 sequences are DFQATT and SNEGSKA (reference sequence). The V gene end was trimmed by 0 bases and the J gene end by 5 bases; junction bases not matched to a gene: 3.

This clonotype was counted between two and nine times. The chain employs TRBV20-1 and TRBJ2-3; 9 nucleotides match TRBD1. The V gene end was trimmed by 2 bases and the J gene end by 5 bases; junction bases not matched to a gene: 8. Germline CDR1 is DFQATT and CDR2 is SNEGSKA (reference sequence). This CDR3 is built from 15 residues. The CDR3 DNA is TGCAGTGCTAGAATTACAGGGGGCTCGGTAGATACGCAGTATTTT. The encoded protein is CSARITGGSVDTQYF.

Many counts were recorded for this clonotype. This chain uses TRBV12-3 or TRBV12-4 with TRBJ2-5; D is uncertain. The CDR3 consists of 15 residues. With 1 base removed from V and 1 base from J, the gap between germline ends came to 10 bases. This CDR3 reads CASSLELRTQETQYF. The CDR3 bases are TGTGCCAGCAGTTTAGAGTTACGGACCCAAGAGACCCAGTACTTC.

CDR3 DNA sequence: TGTGCCAGCAGCTTTTCAGCGGGGGGACTTGAGCAGTTCTTC. This gives the protein CASSFSAGGLEQFF. The chain couples TRBV7-9 to TRBJ2-1; 9 bases agree with TRBD2. CDR3 size: 14 residues. Trimming removed 3 bases from V and 9 bases from J; junction bases left unmatched: 6. Germline values: CDR1 SEHNR, CDR2 FQNEAQ (reference sequence).

Note on this clonotype: Given a much more abundant clone one base away, this may be a read error. The CDR3 nucleotides are TGTGCCAACAGCCAGGGAATTAACACTGAAGCTTTCTTT. Residues: CANSQGINTEAFF. This rearrangement joins TRBV7-6 to TRBJ1-1; D may be TRBD1 (5 bases). The CDR3 is made up of 13 amino acids. Germline values: CDR1 SGHVS, CDR2 FNYEAQ.

The V and J genes are TRBV28 and TRBJ2-1, with a tentative D call TRBD1 (5 bases). The CDR3 totals 15 residues. The germline V and J ends were trimmed by 5 bases and 3 bases, with 14 bases remaining between them. From germline, CDR1 is MDHEN and CDR2 SYDVKM. This CDR3 reads CASSARGAGYNEQFF. The CDR3 nucleotides read TGTGCCAGCAGTGCCCGTGGGGCAGGCTACAATGAGCAGTTCTTC.

The count of this clonotype is one. The chain employs TRBV29-1 and TRBJ1-4; D is undetermined. Between the trimmed V and J ends, which lost 2 bases and 6 bases, there was a span of 10 bases. Per the germline V gene, CDR1 is SQVTM and CDR2 is ANQGSEA. This CDR3 contains 13 residues. This chain's CDR3 is CSVELGEDEKLFF. CDR3 sequence (DNA): TGCAGCGTTGAATTGGGAGAGGATGAAAAACTGTTTTTT.

The table lists this clonotype with a few counts. Here the CDR3 DNA reads TGTGCCAGCAGTTACCTACTAGGGTACGAGCAGTACTTC. The encoded protein is CASSYLLGYEQYF. This chain links TRBV6-6 with TRBJ2-7; possibly TRBD2 for D (5 bases). CDR3 length equals 13 residues. The ends were cut back, 2 bases at V and 4 bases at J, with 9 bases in the middle. The germline CDR1 and CDR2 sequences are MNHNY and SVGAGI (reference sequence).

The gene calls are TRBV29-1 and TRBJ2-7; the D call may be TRBD1 or TRBD2 (5 bases each). This CDR3 has 12 amino acids. Germline CDR1 SQVTM, CDR2 ANQGSEA. V lost 3 bases and J lost 5, with 11 bases in between. The CDR3 coding sequence is TGCAGCGTTGAGGGGGAAAGCGACGAGCAGTACTTC. Translation: CSVEGESDEQYF.

This clonotype was observed many times. The CDR3 coding sequence is TGTGCCAGCAGGAGCCGGGACTCGGCAACCGGGGAGCTGTTTTTT. The encoded protein is CASRSRDSATGELFF. The J gene is TRBJ2-2, the V gene TRBV11-3, with a weak D call TRBD2 (6 bases). V was cut by 6 bases and J by 5 bases, with 16 bases left in between. Germline CDR1 is SGHNT and CDR2 is YENEEA. The CDR3 has 15 residues.

CDR3 amino acids: CASSHDRGTYEQYF. CDR3 sequence (DNA): TGTGCCAGCAGTCACGACAGGGGAACCTACGAGCAGTACTTC. This chain joins TRBV7-9 and TRBJ2-7; 8 positions agree with TRBD1. The V gene end was trimmed by 6 bases and the J gene end by 2 bases; junction bases not matched to a gene: 6. The CDR3 consists of 14 residues. CDR1 and CDR2 (germline): SEHNR, FQNEAQ (reference sequence).

The genes are TRBV28 and TRBJ2-1; D uncertain. The CDR3 consists of 14 residues. CDR1 is MDHEN, CDR2 SYDVKM, per germline. V lost 3 bases and J lost 0, with 6 bases in between. This chain's CDR3 is CASSFKRSYNEQFF. The CDR3 DNA reads as TGTGCCAGCAGTTTCAAGCGCTCCTACAATGAGCAGTTCTTC.

Points on this clonotype: The germline gene is not matched at one end of the junction; a read error may be the cause. The chain recombines TRBV28 with TRBJ2-3; 8 bases agree with TRBD1. This CDR3 has 14 residues. Germline V gene sequence: CDR1 MDHEN, CDR2 SYDVKM. The CDR3 sequence is CANSPDRAADTQYF. The CDR3 nucleotides are TGTGCCAACAGTCCGGACAGGGCTGCAGATACGCAGTATTTT.

This clonotype was detected only a few times. The chain uses TRBV12-5 and TRBJ1-2; the D is unclear. Germline CDR1 is LGHNT and CDR2 is FRNRAP. This CDR3 spans 13 amino acids. V lost 0 bases to trimming and J lost 6 bases, with 8 bases between them. Here the CDR3 DNA reads TGTGCTAGTGGTTTGGTTACAGCCGATGGCTACACCTTC. Its translation is CASGLVTADGYTF.

This clonotype was observed a few times. The chain combines TRBV5-4 with TRBJ2-7; the D gene could be TRBD1 or TRBD2 (5 bases each). CDR3 length: 15 residues. V was pared by 2 bases and J by 1 base, with 13 bases between. Germline V gene lookup returns CDR1 SGHNT and CDR2 YYREEE (reference sequence). Here the CDR3 DNA reads TGTGCCAGCAGCTTTACGGGGCTGACATCCTACGAGCAGTACTTC. Protein sequence: CASSFTGLTSYEQYF.

The chain combines TRBV25-1 with TRBJ2-3; maybe TRBD1 (5 bases). The CDR3 is 16 residues long. Germline assignment: CDR1 MGHDK and CDR2 SYGVNS. V gave up 5 bases and J gave up 2 bases, with 17 bases separating them. The CDR3 sequence: CASSPGAGSNTDTQYF. CDR3 nucleotides: TGTGCCAGCAGTCCTGGGGCAGGGTCTAACACAGATACGCAGTATTTT.

This chain uses TRBV28 with TRBJ2-7; no definite D call. With 8 bases removed from V and 2 bases from J, the gap between germline ends came to 16 bases. Per the germline V gene, CDR1 is MDHEN and CDR2 is SYDVKM. This CDR3 has 14 residues. The CDR3 bases are TGTGCCAGCGGGCGCATTCCAGGTCCCTACGAGCAGTACGTC. Translation gives CASGRIPGPYEQYV.

Turning to this clonotype: The junction differs from germline at one of its ends, possibly a read error. The V gene is TRBV6-2 or TRBV6-3, the J gene TRBJ2-5; D is possibly TRBD1 (5 bases). Germline-derived CDR1 and CDR2 are MNHEY and SVGEGT. CDR3 length: 14 amino acids. This chain's CDR3 is CANSLTDEKETQYF. The CDR3 DNA reads TGTGCCAACAGTCTGACAGACGAAAAAGAGACCCAGTACTTC.

This clonotype was picked up a small number of times. J is TRBJ2-3 and V is TRBV12-3 or TRBV12-4; 10 bases align to TRBD2. The CDR3 spans 15 residues. V shed 6 bases, J shed 6 bases, and the junction held 9 bases outside the gene matches. DNA for the CDR3: TGTGCCAGCAGCCCGGGACTAGCGAGGCTTGATACGCAGTATTTT. This sequence encodes CASSPGLARLDTQYF.

The chain joins TRBV5-6 to TRBJ2-5; no firm D call. This CDR3 has 12 residues. V lost 6 bases, J lost 2 bases, and 8 bases lay in between. CDR1 is SGHDT and CDR2 is YYEEEE in the germline V gene. CDR3 sequence: CASKSVQETQYF. The DNA for the CDR3 is TGTGCCAGCAAGTCCGTTCAAGAGACCCAGTACTTC.

In regard to this clonotype: Just one base apart from a much larger clone, this may be a read error. The chain carries TRBV28 and TRBJ2-6; no clear D gene. V was shortened by 4 bases and J by 0 bases, with 7 bases between the two germline ends. CDR3 length: 15 amino acids. Germline assignment: CDR1 MDHEN and CDR2 SYDVKM. CDR3: CASSSSLSGANVLTF. The CDR3 nucleotides read TGTGCCAGCAGTTCCAGTCTCTCTGGGGCCAACGTCCTGACTTTC.

The chain carries TRBV2 and TRBJ1-5; D call uncertain. The CDR3 runs 15 residues. Germline loops: CDR1 SNHLY, CDR2 FYNNEI. V dropped 1 base and J dropped 6 bases, with 13 bases sitting between them. The chain's CDR3 is CASSEDIGRVQPQHF. The CDR3 DNA is TGTGCCAGCAGTGAAGATATAGGGAGGGTTCAGCCCCAGCATTTT.

This clonotype was counted ten times or more. This chain connects TRBV7-8 to TRBJ2-3; tentative D call: TRBD2 (5 bases). Germline assignment: CDR1 SGHVS and CDR2 FQNEAQ. The V and J ends lost 0 bases and 0 bases respectively, with 10 bases between them. The CDR3 totals 16 residues. The CDR3: CASSLALAPSTDTQYF. DNA for the CDR3: TGTGCCAGCAGCTTAGCGCTAGCACCAAGCACAGATACGCAGTATTTT.

On this clonotype: A much bigger clone sits one base away, suggesting this may be a read error. The genes are TRBV12-3 or TRBV12-4 and TRBJ2-3; D unclear. This CDR3 has 11 amino acids. The CDR3 region is CVSSFQDTQYF. The CDR3, as DNA: TGTGTCAGCAGTTTCCAAGATACGCAGTATTTT.

In this sample, this clonotype turned up a few times. The chain recombines TRBV6-2 or TRBV6-3 with TRBJ2-7; 7 positions match TRBD1. Germline trimming cut 5 bases from V and 4 bases from J; bases unmatched to any gene: 8. The CDR3 runs 14 residues. Germline V gene sequence: CDR1 MNHEY, CDR2 SVGEGT. CDR3 protein: CASSHGQVLYEQYV. CDR3 bases: TGTGCCAGCAGTCACGGACAGGTTTTGTACGAGCAGTACGTC.

There are a few counts of this clonotype. The chain carries TRBV2 and TRBJ1-4; the match to TRBD1 covers 10 bases. Germline V gene data show CDR1 as SNHLY and CDR2 as FYNNEI. There are 14 residues in the CDR3. V trimming: 3 bases; J trimming: 6 bases; junction bases outside the gene matches: 1. For the CDR3, the DNA is TGTGCCAGCAGTGAGGACAGGGGGGATGAAAAACTGTTTTTT. It translates to CASSEDRGDEKLFF.

Points on this clonotype: A much larger clone differs by one base, so this may be a read error. The rearrangement joins TRBV7-2 to TRBJ2-1; 12 nucleotides line up with TRBD2. There are 14 residues in the CDR3. CDR1 and CDR2 from the germline V gene are SGHTA and FQGNSA. Unmatched junction bases numbered 3, after V lost 5 bases and J lost 7 bases. The CDR3 loop reads CASSVTSGGNEQFF. In DNA form, the CDR3 reads TGTGCCAGCAGCGTGACTAGCGGGGGTAATGAGCAGTTCTTC. Combining the CDR3 with reference TRBV7-2 and TRBJ2-1 gives the whole variable domain GAGVSQSPSNKVTEKGKDVELRCDPISGHTALYWYRQSLGQGLEFLIYFQGNSAPDKSGLPSDRFSAERTGGSVSTLTIQRTQQEDSAVYLCASSVTSGGNEQFFGPGTRLTVL.

This clonotype appeared a few times. The V call is TRBV7-6, the J call TRBJ2-5, with a tentative D call TRBD2 (5 bases). The CDR3 totals 16 residues. The V end was cut by 5 bases, the J end by 0 bases, with 16 bases between. Per germline, CDR1 SGHVS and CDR2 FNYEAQ. CDR3 loop: CASSGGLVAHQETQYF. CDR3 DNA: TGTGCCAGCAGCGGCGGGTTGGTTGCCCACCAAGAGACCCAGTACTTC.

This clonotype was counted a few times. The chain recombines TRBV28 with TRBJ2-3; 10 nucleotides line up with TRBD2. There are 18 residues in the CDR3. J was trimmed by 2 bases and V by 3 bases; bases with no gene match: 11. Germline CDR1 MDHEN, CDR2 SYDVKM. The CDR3 DNA follows: TGTGCCAGCAGTTTTAGAGCGGGGGGGCTCAAAGACACAGATACGCAGTATTTT. Translation gives CASSFRAGGLKDTDTQYF.

The V call is TRBV20-1, the J call TRBJ2-7, with D possibly being TRBD2 (5 bases). With 4 bases removed from V and 0 bases from J, the gap between germline ends came to 7 bases. The germline gives CDR1 DFQATT, CDR2 SNEGSKA (reference sequence). The CDR3 spans 12 residues. CDR3 region: CSANGISYEQYF. The DNA for the CDR3 is TGCAGTGCTAACGGGATCTCCTACGAGCAGTACTTC.

This clonotype was picked up a small number of times. The genes are TRBV7-9 and TRBJ2-5; D not resolved. This CDR3 region has 13 residues. Germline CDR1 and CDR2: SEHNR and FQNEAQ (reference sequence). Deletions cut 1 base from V and 4 bases from J, with 7 bases between. The CDR3 sequence is CASSLVQRETQYF. The CDR3 bases are TGTGCCAGCAGCTTAGTCCAGCGAGAGACCCAGTACTTC. The variable domain in full, with the rest retrieved from reference TRBV7-9 and TRBJ2-5, is DTGVSQNPRHKITKRGQNVTFRCDPISEHNRLYWYRQTLGQGPEFLTYFQNEAQLEKSRLLSDRFSAERPKGSFSTLEIQRTEQGDSAMYLCASSLVQRETQYFGPGTRLLVL.

For this clonotype: This likely comes from a read error, as the CDR3 has no conserved phenylalanine or tryptophan at its end. The chain carries TRBV7-3 and TRBJ2-3; the D is unclear. Germline V gives CDR1 SGHTA, CDR2 FQGTGA. The V end lost 2 bases, the J end lost 0 bases, and 3 bases lay between the germline ends. The CDR3 has 13 amino acids. This CDR3 reads CASSLSSTDTQYS. In DNA form, the CDR3 reads TGTGCCAGCAGCTTATCCAGCACAGATACGCAGTATTCT.